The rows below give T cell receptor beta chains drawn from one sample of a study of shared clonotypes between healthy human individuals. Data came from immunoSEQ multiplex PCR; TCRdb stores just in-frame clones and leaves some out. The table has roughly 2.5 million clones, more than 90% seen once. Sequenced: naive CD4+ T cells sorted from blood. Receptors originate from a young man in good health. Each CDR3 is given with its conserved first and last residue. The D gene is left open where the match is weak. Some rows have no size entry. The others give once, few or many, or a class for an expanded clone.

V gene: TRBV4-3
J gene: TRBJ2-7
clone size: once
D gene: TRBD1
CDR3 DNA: TGCGCCAGCAGCCATGAAGACGGGACAGGAACCTACGAGCAGTACTTC
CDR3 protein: CASSHEDGTGTYEQYF

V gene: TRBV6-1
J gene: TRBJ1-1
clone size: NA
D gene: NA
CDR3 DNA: TGTGCCAGCACCCCCGCGGTGCAGAACACTGAAGCTTTCTTT
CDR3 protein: CASTPAVQNTEAFF

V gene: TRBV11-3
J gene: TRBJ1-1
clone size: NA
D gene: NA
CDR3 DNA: TGTGCCAGCAGCTCAACTCGGAACACTGAAGCTTTCTTT
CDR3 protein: CASSSTRNTEAFF

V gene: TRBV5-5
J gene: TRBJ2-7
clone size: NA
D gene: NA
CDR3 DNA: TGTGCCAGCAGCTTCCAACTGGCCTACGAGCAGTACTTC
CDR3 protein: CASSFQLAYEQYF

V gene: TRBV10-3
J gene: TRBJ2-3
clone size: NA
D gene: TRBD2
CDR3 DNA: TGTGCCATCAGTTCGACTAGCGGGAGAGGAGATACGCAGTATTTT
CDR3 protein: CAISSTSGRGDTQYF

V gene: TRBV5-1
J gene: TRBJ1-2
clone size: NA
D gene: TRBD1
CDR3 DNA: TGCGCCAGCAGGCTCCCAGGGGGCCCAAGCAATGGCTACACCTTC
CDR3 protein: CASRLPGGPSNGYTF

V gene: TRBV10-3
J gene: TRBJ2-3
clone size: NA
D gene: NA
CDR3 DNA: TGTGCCATCAGTGAAGAGCGGCCCGCTTTGGATACGCAGTATTTT
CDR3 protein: CAISEERPALDTQYF

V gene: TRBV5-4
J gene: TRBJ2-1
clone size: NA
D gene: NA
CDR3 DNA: TGTGCCAGCAGCTTGGGAGACAGGTTAAACAATGAGCAGTTCTTC
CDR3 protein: CASSLGDRLNNEQFF

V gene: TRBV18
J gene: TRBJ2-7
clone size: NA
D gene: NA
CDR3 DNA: TGTGCCAGCTCACCACGGACGGGATCCTACGAGCAGTACTTC
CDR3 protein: CASSPRTGSYEQYF

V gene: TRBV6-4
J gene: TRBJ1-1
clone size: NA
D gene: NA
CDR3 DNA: TGTGCCAGCAGTGCTGACTTAAACACTGAAGCTTTCTTT
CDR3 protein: CASSADLNTEAFF

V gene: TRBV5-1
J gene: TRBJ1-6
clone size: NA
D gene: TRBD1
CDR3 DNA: TGCGCCAGCAGCGAGGCGGGACAGGGGGTTTCACCCCTCCACTTT
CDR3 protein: CASSEAGQGVSPLHF

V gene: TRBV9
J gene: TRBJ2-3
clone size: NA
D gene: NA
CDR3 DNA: TGTGCCAGCAGCAGCCGGGCCCTGGGGGATACGCAGTATTTT
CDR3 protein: CASSSRALGDTQYF

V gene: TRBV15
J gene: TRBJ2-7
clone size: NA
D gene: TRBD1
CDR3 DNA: TGTGCCACCAGCAACTGGGACAGGGTCTCCTACGAGCAGTACTTC
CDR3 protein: CATSNWDRVSYEQYF

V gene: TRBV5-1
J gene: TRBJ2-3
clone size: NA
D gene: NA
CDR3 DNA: TGCGCCAGCAGCTTGGAGGCAGGAGATACGCAGTATTTT
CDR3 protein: CASSLEAGDTQYF

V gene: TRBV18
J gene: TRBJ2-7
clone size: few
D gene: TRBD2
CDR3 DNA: TGTGCCAGCTCACCGGGACTAGCGGACGAGCAGTACTTC
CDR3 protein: CASSPGLADEQYF

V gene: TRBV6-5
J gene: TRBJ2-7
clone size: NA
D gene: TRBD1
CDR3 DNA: TGTGCCAGCAGTTCCGGGACAGGGTTAGGCGAGCAGTACTTC
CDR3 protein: CASSSGTGLGEQYF

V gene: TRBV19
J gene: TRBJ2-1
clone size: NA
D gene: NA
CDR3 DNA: TGTGCCAGTATGGCTAGCCTAGGTTACAATGAGCAGTTCTTC
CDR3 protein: CASMASLGYNEQFF

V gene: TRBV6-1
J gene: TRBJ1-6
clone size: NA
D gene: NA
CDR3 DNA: TGTGCCAGCAGTGAAGGGCAGGGATATTCACCCCTCCACTTT
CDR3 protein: CASSEGQGYSPLHF

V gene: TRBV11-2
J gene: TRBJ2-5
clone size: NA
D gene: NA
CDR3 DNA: TGTGCCAGCAGCTTAGACGGGACGGTGAAAGAGACCCAGTACTTC
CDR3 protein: CASSLDGTVKETQYF

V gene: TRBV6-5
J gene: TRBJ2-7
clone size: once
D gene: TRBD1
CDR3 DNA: TGTGCCAGCAGTAGGACAGGGTCCTACGAGCAGTACTTC
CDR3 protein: CASSRTGSYEQYF

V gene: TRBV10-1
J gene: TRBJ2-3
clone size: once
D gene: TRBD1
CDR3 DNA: TGCGCCAGCAGTGAGGGGCAGGGGGTAGTCACAGATACGCAGTATTTT
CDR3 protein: CASSEGQGVVTDTQYF

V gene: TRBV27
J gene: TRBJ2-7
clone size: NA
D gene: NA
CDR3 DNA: TGTGCCAGCAGTTTAGGGACCTCCCGCGAGCAGTACTTC
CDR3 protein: CASSLGTSREQYF

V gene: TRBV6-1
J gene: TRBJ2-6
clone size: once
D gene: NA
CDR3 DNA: TGTGCGCTCTTCCAGTTTGGGGCCAACGTCCTGACTTTC
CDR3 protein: CALFQFGANVLTF

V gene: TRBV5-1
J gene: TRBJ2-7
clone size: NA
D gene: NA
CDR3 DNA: TGCGCCAGCAGCCTGGACACTTACTACGAGCAGTACTTC
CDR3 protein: CASSLDTYYEQYF

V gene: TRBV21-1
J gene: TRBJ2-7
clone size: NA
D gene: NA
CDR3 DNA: TGTGCCAGCAGCTTCCGACGGAGACAACTATCCTACGAGCAGTACTTC
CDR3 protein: CASSFRRRQLSYEQYF

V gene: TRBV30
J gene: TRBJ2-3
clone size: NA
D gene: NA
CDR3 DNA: TGTGCCTGGAGTAACAGGGTGAGCACAGATACGCAGTATTTT
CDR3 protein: CAWSNRVSTDTQYF

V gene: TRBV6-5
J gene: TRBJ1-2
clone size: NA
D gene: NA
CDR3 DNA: TGTGCCAGCAGTTACTCTCTAGGTGGCGGCTACACCTTC
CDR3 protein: CASSYSLGGGYTF

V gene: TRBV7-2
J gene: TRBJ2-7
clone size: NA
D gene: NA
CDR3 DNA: TGTGCCAGCAGCTTCGGGGTCGAGCAGTACTTC
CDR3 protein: CASSFGVEQYF

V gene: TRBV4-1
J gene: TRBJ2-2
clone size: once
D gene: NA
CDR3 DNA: TGCGCCAGCAGCCAAGGATTGGTGAGCACCGGGGAGCTGTTTTTT
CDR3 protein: CASSQGLVSTGELFF

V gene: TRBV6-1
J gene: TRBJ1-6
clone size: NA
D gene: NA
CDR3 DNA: TGTGCCAGCAGTGAACGGGGGTTCCTCCACTTT
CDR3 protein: CASSERGFLHF

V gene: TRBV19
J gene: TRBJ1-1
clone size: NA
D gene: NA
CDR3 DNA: TGTGCCAGTAGACCAGTTGGGGGGGGGAACACTGAAGCTTTCTTT
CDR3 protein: CASRPVGGGNTEAFF

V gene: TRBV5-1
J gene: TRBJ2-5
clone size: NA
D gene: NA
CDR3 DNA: TGCGCCAGCAGCTTGGGATTCGGCAGGGAGGAGACCCAGTACTTC
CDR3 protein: CASSLGFGREETQYF